This T cell receptor beta chain was identified during a study of shared clonotypes between healthy human individuals. General study points: Generally, naive subsets came out with larger estimated richness than memory subsets. Rarefaction exposed incomplete sorted-subset sequencing despite large depth.

Germline assignment: CDR1 SEHNR and CDR2 FQNEAQ (reference sequence). The V and J ends lost 5 bases and 3 bases, in that order; junction bases with no gene match: 8. CDR3 length equals 16 residues. Authors' methods: Because ImmunoSEQ provided only junction sequences with no quality scores, the filtering differed. Repertoires were generated with immunoSEQ multiplex PCR, while TCRdb's copy carries only in-frame clones and drops some. The DNA gave D and trimming, while V, J and clone size come from that table. The data contain 2 million to 2.5 million clones, more than 80% of them singletons. Concerning this clone itself: Its specificity is unknown.

Sequenced sample: naive CD4+ T cells from PBMCs. Noted subset: CD45RA+ positively selected. This sequence joins TRBV7-9 and TRBJ2-2, with 8 bases that match TRBD2. This TCR derives from a man younger than 35 in good health. Some clones in this sample may be carry-over from other donors' samples. This chain's CDR3 is CASSRPGGVDTGELFF. The CDR3 region has the DNA TGTGCCAGCAGCCGCCCGGGGGGGGTCGACACCGGGGAGCTGTTTTTT. Full variable domain (rest looked up from reference TRBV7-9 and TRBJ2-2): DTGVSQNPRHKITKRGQNVTFRCDPISEHNRLYWYRQTLGQGPEFLTYFQNEAQLEKSRLLSDRFSAERPKGSFSTLEIQRTEQGDSAMYLCASSRPGGVDTGELFFGEGSRLTVL.